This T cell receptor beta chain was identified during a study of blood T cell repertoires in COVID-19. Looking at the study overall: Sources were T cells, B-cell-depleted T cells, or PBMCs; the material itself was cDNA or gDNA.

One Seattle source followed patients from active infection through their disease course. Study processing details: For nucleated cells, counts were estimated from reference gene primer amplification. Produced via immunoSEQ multiplex PCR; TCRdb's table is partial and in-frame only. The DNA gave D and trimming, while V, J and clone size come from that table. The sample yields 140,000 or so clones, about 87% seen once. The ends were cut back, 4 bases at V and 2 bases at J, with 12 bases in the middle. CDR3 length: 14 residues. The V gene's germline CDR1 is MNHEY and CDR2 SMNVEV (reference sequence). This chain uses TRBV27 with TRBJ2-7, with D possibly TRBD1 on 5 matching bases. Sequencing was carried out using peripheral blood. This sequence was found in a human donor with COVID-19, enrolled during active disease. The donor label of this sample is uncertain. The CDR3: CASSSWGSTYEQYF. CDR3 nucleotides: TGTGCCAGCAGTTCCTGGGGCAGTACCTACGAGCAGTACTTC.